Listed below are T cell receptor beta chains from one sample, sequenced in a study of blood T cell repertoires in COVID-19. This table comes from immunoSEQ multiplex PCR, and its TCRdb copy is limited to in-frame clones, with some not included. The table lists about 40,000 clones, around 83% of them singletons. Sequenced: peripheral blood. Receptors originate from a woman aged 60-75 years with acute or convalescent COVID-19. Both conserved end residues are part of each CDR3.

v_gene: TRBV7-6
j_gene: TRBJ2-3
CDR3aa: CASSLLAVTSTDTQYF

v_gene: TRBV7-2
j_gene: TRBJ2-1
CDR3aa: CASSPSGNRMGNEQFF

v_gene: TRBV18
j_gene: TRBJ2-3
CDR3aa: CASSPGTGATDTQYF

v_gene: TRBV19
j_gene: TRBJ1-1
CDR3aa: CASSKTGVATEAFF

v_gene: TRBV9
j_gene: TRBJ1-5
CDR3aa: CASSVGAGTSNQPQHF

v_gene: TRBV9
j_gene: TRBJ2-3
CDR3aa: CASSVGNRGDTQYF

v_gene: TRBV6-1
j_gene: TRBJ2-1
CDR3aa: CASSDRYNEQFF

v_gene: TRBV6-5
j_gene: TRBJ1-5
CDR3aa: CASSSGTARNQPQHF

v_gene: TRBV2
j_gene: TRBJ2-5
CDR3aa: CASSERLAGRETQYF

v_gene: TRBV5-7
j_gene: TRBJ2-1
CDR3aa: CASSSYLAGENNEQFF

v_gene: TRBV28
j_gene: TRBJ1-1
CDR3aa: CASSFSRGWTEAFF

v_gene: TRBV28
j_gene: TRBJ2-1
CDR3aa: CASRPAGGKGEQFF

v_gene: TRBV10-3
j_gene: TRBJ1-1
CDR3aa: CATQGGAEAFF

v_gene: TRBV6-5
j_gene: TRBJ2-7
CDR3aa: CASSTSGTYEQYF

v_gene: TRBV6-5
j_gene: TRBJ1-2
CDR3aa: CASRYRGLDYGYTF

v_gene: TRBV18
j_gene: TRBJ1-2
CDR3aa: CASSPSRDRGYTF

v_gene: TRBV6-5
j_gene: TRBJ1-2
CDR3aa: CASRSQGGGYTF

v_gene: TRBV29-1
j_gene: TRBJ2-7
CDR3aa: CSVLPRGTYEQYF

v_gene: TRBV9
j_gene: TRBJ2-7
CDR3aa: CASSVVGGGEQYF

v_gene: TRBV19
j_gene: TRBJ2-1
CDR3aa: CASADRALNNEQFF

v_gene: TRBV15
j_gene: TRBJ2-7
CDR3aa: CATSRDNAAGGYEQYF

v_gene: TRBV4-1
j_gene: TRBJ2-5
CDR3aa: CASSQDTGMRLGGKETQYF

v_gene: TRBV19
j_gene: TRBJ1-1
CDR3aa: CASGFSGNTEAFF

v_gene: TRBV5-1
j_gene: TRBJ2-1
CDR3aa: CASSLVGAGSGEQFF

v_gene: TRBV19
j_gene: TRBJ1-2
CDR3aa: CASSMRADYGYTF

v_gene: TRBV6-2/TRBV6-3
j_gene: TRBJ2-1
CDR3aa: CASSYSSRTGINNEQFF

v_gene: TRBV7-8
j_gene: TRBJ2-5
CDR3aa: CASSAGTSKETQYF

v_gene: TRBV7-9
j_gene: TRBJ2-1
CDR3aa: CASSQTSGRAVNNEQFF

v_gene: TRBV7-2
j_gene: TRBJ2-7
CDR3aa: CASSPSRGIYEQYF

v_gene: TRBV6-1
j_gene: TRBJ2-5
CDR3aa: CASSEYYLAGGPETQYF

v_gene: TRBV4-1
j_gene: TRBJ2-6
CDR3aa: CASSQGQFLAGGVTGANVLTF

v_gene: TRBV7-6
j_gene: TRBJ1-5
CDR3aa: CASSPTGSVNQPQHF

v_gene: TRBV6-5
j_gene: TRBJ1-5
CDR3aa: CASSYRDRWPQHF

v_gene: TRBV5-6
j_gene: TRBJ1-1
CDR3aa: CASSPLMSGGRNTEAFF

v_gene: TRBV19
j_gene: TRBJ2-7
CDR3aa: CASRIPGQGEQYF

v_gene: TRBV12-3/TRBV12-4
j_gene: TRBJ1-3
CDR3aa: CASSATVAIYF

v_gene: TRBV2
j_gene: TRBJ1-6
CDR3aa: CASSEKSSYNSPLHF

v_gene: TRBV2
j_gene: TRBJ2-1
CDR3aa: CASSPGTVNEQFF

v_gene: TRBV18
j_gene: TRBJ1-2
CDR3aa: CASTDSVGSRYGYTF

v_gene: TRBV28
j_gene: TRBJ1-6
CDR3aa: CASSFSVYSPLHF

v_gene: TRBV11-2
j_gene: TRBJ2-7
CDR3aa: CASSLDHRNSYEQYF

v_gene: TRBV24-1
j_gene: TRBJ1-2
CDR3aa: CATSDLRGGNYGYTF

v_gene: TRBV9
j_gene: TRBJ2-3
CDR3aa: CASSVRDSRTDTQYF

v_gene: TRBV11-3
j_gene: TRBJ2-2
CDR3aa: CASSFAGATGELFF

v_gene: TRBV10-3
j_gene: TRBJ2-7
CDR3aa: CAIRGGPDSQYEQYF

v_gene: TRBV28
j_gene: TRBJ2-3
CDR3aa: CASTLAGGRTDTQYF

v_gene: TRBV11-2
j_gene: TRBJ2-7
CDR3aa: CASSHPVGSAGSSYEQYF

v_gene: TRBV6-5
j_gene: TRBJ1-2
CDR3aa: CASSRDRTFQTGYTF

v_gene: TRBV28
j_gene: TRBJ2-7
CDR3aa: CASSPRTSSNYEQYF

v_gene: TRBV30
j_gene: TRBJ1-1
CDR3aa: CAWRRNSNTEAFF

v_gene: TRBV13
j_gene: TRBJ1-3
CDR3aa: CASSNPAVGASGNTIYF

v_gene: TRBV9
j_gene: TRBJ1-1
CDR3aa: CASSVDRMNTEAFF

v_gene: TRBV23-1
j_gene: TRBJ2-7
CDR3aa: CASSQCSDRDLTYEQYF

v_gene: TRBV27
j_gene: TRBJ1-1
CDR3aa: CASSRAGRNTEAFF

v_gene: TRBV30
j_gene: TRBJ1-2
CDR3aa: CAWTGTGYGYTF